A single sample gave rise to the 9 T cell receptor beta chains below, sequenced in a study of CD8 T cells in Susac syndrome. Random hexamers primed reverse transcription of about 0.45 to 1 ug RNA. TCRdb passed the immunoSEQ multiplex PCR reads through MiXCR, listing each CDR3 protein once. The sample consists of roughly 80,000 distinct CDR3 sequences, around 90% of them appearing once. Sample: CD8+ T cells from PBMCs. Every receptor here comes from a human donor with multiple sclerosis.

The chain joins TRBV14 to TRBJ1-4; D is possibly TRBD1 (5 bases). Germline V gives CDR1 SGHDN, CDR2 FVKESK. This CDR3 is 15 amino acids long. The V end was cut by 0 bases, the J end by 4 bases, with 9 bases between. In DNA, the CDR3 is TGTGCCAGCAGCCAAGATCCTCAGGGTAATGAAAAACTGTTTTTT. It specifies CASSQDPQGNEKLFF. Together with reference TRBV14 and TRBJ1-4, the CDR3 gives the full variable domain: EAGVTQFPSHSVIEKGQTVTLRCDPISGHDNLYWYRRVMGKEIKFLLHFVKESKQDESGMPNNRFLAERTGGTYSTLKVQPAELEDSGVYFCASSQDPQGNEKLFFGSGTQLSVL.

The rearrangement joins TRBV4-1 to TRBJ1-2, with TRBD1 identical over 7 bases. Trimming took 2 bases from V and 4 from J; bases not matched to a gene: 4. Germline V CDR1 and CDR2: MGHRA, YSYEKL. CDR3 size: 14 residues. The DNA for the CDR3 is TGCGCCAGCAGCCAAACCCCAGGGGGCTATGGCTACACCTTC. Translated: CASSQTPGGYGYTF.

The CDR3 DNA follows: TGTGCCTGGAGTGTGGGGACAGGGACCTACGAGCAGTACTTC. Its translation is CAWSVGTGTYEQYF. The chain recombines TRBV30 with TRBJ2-7, with 9 positions matching TRBD1. Per the germline V gene, CDR1 is GTSNPN and CDR2 is SVGIG (reference sequence). This CDR3 has 14 amino acids. Trimming cost V 0 bases and J 2 bases; bases outside gene matches: 2.

In this sample, this clonotype turned up a few times. This sequence joins TRBV5-6 and TRBJ2-1; the D is unclear. The CDR3 spans 13 residues. V lost 0 bases, J lost 6 bases, and 7 bases lay in between. CDR1 is SGHDT and CDR2 is YYEEEE in the germline V gene. The CDR3 here is CASSLAGVNEQFF. CDR3 DNA: TGTGCCAGCAGCTTGGCGGGTGTCAATGAGCAGTTCTTC.

This clonotype was recorded once. The V call is TRBV27, the J call TRBJ2-7; tentatively, D is TRBD2 (6 bases). Germline assignment: CDR1 MNHEY and CDR2 SMNVEV (reference sequence). V gave up 2 bases and J gave up 2 bases, with 7 bases separating them. The CDR3 extends over 13 amino acids. CDR3 sequence: CASSLTSTYEQYF. The CDR3 DNA reads TGTGCCAGCAGTTTAACTAGCACCTACGAGCAGTACTTC.

This chain joins TRBV9 and TRBJ2-1, with 7 bases matching TRBD2. The CDR3 consists of 16 residues. J gave up 5 bases and V 0 bases, and 8 bases lay outside the gene matches. Germline V gives CDR1 SGDLS, CDR2 YYNGEE. The DNA of the CDR3 is TGTGCCAGCAGCGTAGGGGGGGGGAGCAGCCACAATGAGCAGTTCTTC. This sequence encodes CASSVGGGSSHNEQFF.

V gene TRBV14 combines with J gene TRBJ2-3; D is undetermined. CDR3 length equals 16 residues. V was trimmed by 0 bases and J by 2 bases, leaving 12 bases between them. Germline assignment: CDR1 SGHDN and CDR2 FVKESK. The CDR3 here is CASSQESLLATDTQYF. In DNA, the CDR3 is TGTGCCAGCAGCCAAGAATCGCTTTTGGCCACAGATACGCAGTATTTT.

This chain uses TRBV7-8 with TRBJ2-5; 11 nucleotides match TRBD2. The germline V gene encodes CDR1 SGHVS and CDR2 FQNEAQ. The CDR3 contains 16 residues. Trimming removed 10 bases from V and 2 bases from J; junction bases left unmatched: 12. Here the CDR3 DNA reads TGTGCCATCGAACGACGGACTAGCGGGTCTCAAGAGACCCAGTACTTC. Translating gives CAIERRTSGSQETQYF.

V usage is TRBV20-1 and J usage is TRBJ1-2, with D unclear. The CDR3 length is 16 residues. Germline V lookup: CDR1 DFQATT, CDR2 SNEGSKA (reference sequence). Trimming pared 3 bases from V and 3 bases from J, leaving 20 bases between. CDR3 DNA: TGCAGTGCTAGCCCCCCCGCGGATCTCGCAGACTATGGCTACACCTTC. Translating it yields CSASPPADLADYGYTF.